These T cell receptor beta chains were read from a single sample in a study of blood T cell repertoires in COVID-19. Generated by immunoSEQ multiplex PCR, the TCRdb table keeps only in-frame clones and is missing some. The sample carries roughly 410,000 clones, approximately 89% recorded once. Sequencing was carried out using peripheral blood. The origin of the receptors is a woman aged 35 to 49 with COVID-19, enrolled during active disease. CDR3s include the opening cysteine and the closing phenylalanine or tryptophan. The D gene is left open where the match is weak. Clone sizes are given selectively: once, few, many, or a class where the clone is expanded.

CDR3 protein: CASSLGLVDSDYGYTF
CDR3 DNA: TGCGCCAGCAGCTTGGGCTTAGTGGACAGTGACTATGGCTACACCTTC
clone size: .
J gene: TRBJ1-2
D gene: .
V gene: TRBV5-1

CDR3 protein: CASSSTEFSTEAFF
CDR3 DNA: TGTGCCAGCAGCTCGACAGAGTTTAGCACTGAAGCTTTCTTT
clone size: few
J gene: TRBJ1-1
D gene: .
V gene: TRBV7-9

CDR3 protein: CASSLDGLAFTYEQYF
CDR3 DNA: TGTGCCAGCAGTTTGGATGGGCTAGCGTTTACCTACGAGCAGTACTTC
clone size: .
J gene: TRBJ2-7
D gene: .
V gene: TRBV27

CDR3 protein: CASSPRPGAGELFF
CDR3 DNA: TGCGCCAGCAGCCCCAGACCCGGGGCCGGGGAGCTGTTTTTT
clone size: once
J gene: TRBJ2-2
D gene: .
V gene: TRBV5-1

CDR3 protein: CASSEFQGTGYTF
CDR3 DNA: TGTGCCAGCAGTGAGTTTCAGGGGACAGGCTACACCTTC
clone size: .
J gene: TRBJ1-2
D gene: .
V gene: TRBV2

CDR3 protein: CASSVAGSGANVLTF
CDR3 DNA: TGTGCCAGCAGCGTAGCGGGGTCTGGGGCCAACGTCCTGACTTTC
clone size: .
J gene: TRBJ2-6
D gene: .
V gene: TRBV9

CDR3 protein: CASSLSTGTSRSGANVLTF
CDR3 DNA: TGTGCCAGCAGCTTATCGACCGGGACTAGCCGCTCTGGGGCCAACGTCCTGACTTTC
clone size: .
J gene: TRBJ2-6
D gene: TRBD2
V gene: TRBV7-3

CDR3 protein: CASSPQGAFGGELFF
CDR3 DNA: TGTGCCAGCAGTCCTCAGGGGGCTTTTGGCGGGGAGCTGTTTTTT
clone size: .
J gene: TRBJ2-2
D gene: TRBD1
V gene: TRBV25-1

CDR3 protein: CASSSRTGGANEQFF
CDR3 DNA: TGTGCCAGCAGCTCTCGGACAGGGGGGGCCAATGAGCAGTTCTTC
clone size: .
J gene: TRBJ2-1
D gene: TRBD1
V gene: TRBV5-4

CDR3 protein: CASSVGLAQGEQFF
CDR3 DNA: TGTGCCAGCAGCGTGGGACTAGCGCAGGGCGAGCAGTTCTTC
clone size: few
J gene: TRBJ2-1
D gene: TRBD2
V gene: TRBV9

CDR3 protein: CASSSTGGGHTGELFF
CDR3 DNA: TGCGCCAGCAGCTCCACCGGCGGGGGCCACACCGGGGAGCTGTTTTTT
clone size: .
J gene: TRBJ2-2
D gene: .
V gene: TRBV5-1

CDR3 protein: CASSRGGNQPQHF
CDR3 DNA: TGTGCCAGCAGCCGCGGGGGGAATCAGCCCCAGCATTTT
clone size: .
J gene: TRBJ1-5
D gene: .
V gene: TRBV5-6

CDR3 protein: CASSPKRTGGNYGYTF
CDR3 DNA: TGTGCCAGCTCACCCAAGCGGACAGGGGGCAACTATGGCTACACCTTC
clone size: .
J gene: TRBJ1-2
D gene: TRBD1
V gene: TRBV18